The entry below describes one TCR beta chain. Treatment defined: some 20 received Ad26.COV2.S at low or high dose, single or two shots; about 5 received placebo; per-sample allocation not given. After the first vaccine or placebo injection, samples were drawn on day 63. Produced via immunoSEQ multiplex PCR; TCRdb's table is partial and in-frame only. Altogether some 290,000 clones are present, about 82% being singletons, with the ten largest covering approximately 2.2%. This specimen belongs to a study of Ad26.COV2.S vaccination and SARS-CoV-2 variants. This CDR3 has 13 residues. The ends were cut back, 6 bases at V and 0 bases at J, with 8 bases in the middle. CDR1 and CDR2 (germline): LGHNT, FRNRAP.

This clonotype originated in a person aged 18 to 59 who received the Ad26.COV2.S COVID-19 vaccine or a placebo. The sequencing used peripheral blood, collected in a trial of Ad26.COV2.S vaccine versus placebo. J is TRBJ1-1 and V is TRBV12-5; D gene unclear. This CDR3 is CASGTQLNTEAFF. CDR3 DNA: TGTGCTAGTGGCACACAGCTGAACACTGAAGCTTTCTTT.